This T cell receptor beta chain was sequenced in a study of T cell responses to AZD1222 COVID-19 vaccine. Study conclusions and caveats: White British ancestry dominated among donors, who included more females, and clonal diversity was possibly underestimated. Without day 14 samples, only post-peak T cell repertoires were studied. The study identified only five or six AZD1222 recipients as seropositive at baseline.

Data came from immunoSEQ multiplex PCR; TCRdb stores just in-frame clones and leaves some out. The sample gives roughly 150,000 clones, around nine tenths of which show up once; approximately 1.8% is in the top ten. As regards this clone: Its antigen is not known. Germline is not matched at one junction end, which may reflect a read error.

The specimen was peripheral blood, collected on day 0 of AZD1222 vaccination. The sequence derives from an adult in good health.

This CDR3 is CASSLDTAVVTQYF. DNA of the CDR3: TGTGCCAGCAGCCTAGATACGGCGGTTGTGACCCAGTACTTC. The V gene is TRBV11-2, the J gene TRBJ2-5; D not resolved. CDR3 size: 14 residues. Germline V gene sequence: CDR1 SGHAT, CDR2 FQNNGV.